These T cell receptor beta chains were read from a single sample in a study of blood T cell repertoires in COVID-19. The data were produced by immunoSEQ multiplex PCR, yet TCRdb's version contains in-frame clones alone and is incomplete. The table includes over 55,000 clones, roughly 87% detected once. The source material was peripheral blood. These receptors were taken from a woman aged 55-75 years with acute or convalescent COVID-19. Both conserved end residues are part of each CDR3. The D gene is left open where the match is weak. The size field is filled for only some rows; it gives once, few, many or a size class.

CDR3nt: TGTGCCACCGCGGCCTGGAGCAATCAGCCCCAGCATTTT
CDR3aa: CATAAWSNQPQHF
abundance: NA
d_gene: NA
j_gene: TRBJ1-5
v_gene: TRBV6-5

CDR3nt: TGTGCCAGCAGCTACTACGGGGGGGCAACCGGGGAGCTGTTTTTT
CDR3aa: CASSYYGGATGELFF
abundance: NA
d_gene: TRBD2
j_gene: TRBJ2-2
v_gene: TRBV11-2

CDR3nt: TGTGCCAGCAGCTTGAATAGCGGGGCAGGCACAGATACGCAGTATTTT
CDR3aa: CASSLNSGAGTDTQYF
abundance: NA
d_gene: TRBD2
j_gene: TRBJ2-3
v_gene: TRBV11-2

CDR3nt: TGTGCCAGTAGTAAGACAGGGAACTATGGCTACACCTTC
CDR3aa: CASSKTGNYGYTF
abundance: NA
d_gene: TRBD1
j_gene: TRBJ1-2
v_gene: TRBV19

CDR3nt: TGTGCCAGCAGCGTATCGGGCAGGGACACTGAAGCTTTCTTT
CDR3aa: CASSVSGRDTEAFF
abundance: NA
d_gene: NA
j_gene: TRBJ1-1
v_gene: TRBV9

CDR3nt: TGTGCCAGCAGCTTGGATGGGCTGAAGCAGCCCCAGCATTTT
CDR3aa: CASSLDGLKQPQHF
abundance: NA
d_gene: NA
j_gene: TRBJ1-5
v_gene: TRBV5-4

CDR3nt: TGTGCCAGCAGCTTAGGGACAGGCTGGGGCACTGAAGCTTTCTTT
CDR3aa: CASSLGTGWGTEAFF
abundance: once
d_gene: TRBD1
j_gene: TRBJ1-1
v_gene: TRBV7-2

CDR3nt: TGTGCCAGCTCACCGGGGGCCAACTATGGCTACACCTTC
CDR3aa: CASSPGANYGYTF
abundance: NA
d_gene: NA
j_gene: TRBJ1-2
v_gene: TRBV18

CDR3nt: TGTGCCGTCGGCGGCAGGGGGACAACTAATGAAAAACTGTTTTTT
CDR3aa: CAVGGRGTTNEKLFF
abundance: few
d_gene: TRBD1
j_gene: TRBJ1-4
v_gene: TRBV3-1/TRBV3-2

CDR3nt: TGTGCCAGCAGCCGTCTAGCAGCGGGGGTTTACAATGAGCAGTTCTTC
CDR3aa: CASSRLAAGVYNEQFF
abundance: NA
d_gene: TRBD2
j_gene: TRBJ2-1
v_gene: TRBV7-6

CDR3nt: TGCAGCGTCAGCCGGGACTCGGATACGCAGTATTTT
CDR3aa: CSVSRDSDTQYF
abundance: NA
d_gene: NA
j_gene: TRBJ2-3
v_gene: TRBV29-1

CDR3nt: TGTGCCACCAGCAGAGATTATACTAGCGGGGGGGCGAGCACAGATACGCAGTATTTT
CDR3aa: CATSRDYTSGGASTDTQYF
abundance: once
d_gene: TRBD2
j_gene: TRBJ2-3
v_gene: TRBV15

CDR3nt: TGTGCCAGTAGTACCTTTGGGACAGATAATAATTCACCCCTCCACTTT
CDR3aa: CASSTFGTDNNSPLHF
abundance: NA
d_gene: TRBD1
j_gene: TRBJ1-6
v_gene: TRBV19

CDR3nt: TGTGCCAGCAGCCAAGATCGTCTGTTAATGTACTTC
CDR3aa: CASSQDRLLMYF
abundance: NA
d_gene: NA
j_gene: TRBJ2-7
v_gene: TRBV14

CDR3nt: TGTGCCAGCAGGCTGAGACAGGGTTTTGAAGCTTTCTTT
CDR3aa: CASRLRQGFEAFF
abundance: NA
d_gene: TRBD1
j_gene: TRBJ1-1
v_gene: TRBV7-3

CDR3nt: TGTGCCATCAGTGAGGGTGGTCGGGGTTTCGTGCAGTATTTT
CDR3aa: CAISEGGRGFVQYF
abundance: NA
d_gene: NA
j_gene: TRBJ2-3
v_gene: TRBV10-3

CDR3nt: TGTGCCAGCAGTAAAACAGGGGGCCATCAGCCCCAGCATTTT
CDR3aa: CASSKTGGHQPQHF
abundance: NA
d_gene: TRBD1
j_gene: TRBJ1-5
v_gene: TRBV6-5

CDR3nt: TGTGCCAGCAGTAGACAGGGACAACCGAATGAAAAACTGTTTTTT
CDR3aa: CASSRQGQPNEKLFF
abundance: NA
d_gene: TRBD1
j_gene: TRBJ1-4
v_gene: TRBV6-4

CDR3nt: TGTGCCTCCATAAGCGGGGGCCGTCCCTTTCGACATTTT
CDR3aa: CASISGGRPFRHF
abundance: NA
d_gene: TRBD2
j_gene: TRBJ2-3
v_gene: TRBV30

CDR3nt: TGTGCCAGCAGTTTATACAACAATGAGCAGTTCTTC
CDR3aa: CASSLYNNEQFF
abundance: NA
d_gene: NA
j_gene: TRBJ2-1
v_gene: TRBV27